What follows describes a single T cell receptor (beta chain). The protocol was immunoSEQ multiplex PCR, while the TCRdb copy is restricted to in-frame clones and leaves out a portion. This sample has approximately 110,000 clones, with 86% found just once. The data are from a study of blood T cell repertoires in COVID-19. The V gene lost 3 bases and the J gene lost 0 bases, with 8 bases spanning the gap. The CDR3 has 14 residues. Germline V gene sequence: CDR1 GTSNPN, CDR2 SVGIG (reference sequence). The specimen was peripheral blood. The chain employs TRBV30 and TRBJ2-2; D gene unclear. This sequence was found in a human donor in a cohort sampled during active COVID-19. CDR3 DNA sequence: TGTGCCTGGAGGTGGGCAGCGAACACCGGGGAGCTGTTTTTT. Its translation is CAWRWAANTGELFF.